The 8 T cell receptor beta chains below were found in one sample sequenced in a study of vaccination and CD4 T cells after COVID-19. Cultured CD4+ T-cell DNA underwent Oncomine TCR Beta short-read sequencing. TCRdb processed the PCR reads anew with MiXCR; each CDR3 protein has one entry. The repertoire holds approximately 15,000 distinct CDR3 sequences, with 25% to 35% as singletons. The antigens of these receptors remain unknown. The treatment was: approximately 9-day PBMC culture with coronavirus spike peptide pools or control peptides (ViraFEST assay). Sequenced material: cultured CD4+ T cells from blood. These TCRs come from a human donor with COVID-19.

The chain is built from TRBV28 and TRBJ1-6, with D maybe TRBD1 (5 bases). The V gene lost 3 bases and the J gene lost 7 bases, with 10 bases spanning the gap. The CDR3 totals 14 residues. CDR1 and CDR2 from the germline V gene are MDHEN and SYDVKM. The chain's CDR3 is CASSFSGLNSPLHF. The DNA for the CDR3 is TGTGCCAGCAGTTTTTCAGGGTTAAATTCACCCCTCCACTTT.

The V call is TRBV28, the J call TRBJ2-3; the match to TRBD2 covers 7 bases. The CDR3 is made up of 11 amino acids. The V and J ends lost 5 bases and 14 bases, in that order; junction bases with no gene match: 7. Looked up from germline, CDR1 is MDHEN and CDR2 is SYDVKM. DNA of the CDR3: TGTGCCAGCAGTCGAGCGGGGATATTGTATTTT. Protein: CASSRAGILYF.

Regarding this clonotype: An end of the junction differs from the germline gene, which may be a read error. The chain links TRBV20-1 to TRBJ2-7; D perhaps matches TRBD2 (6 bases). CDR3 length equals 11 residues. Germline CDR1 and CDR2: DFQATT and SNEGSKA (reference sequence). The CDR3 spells CSARNSGHGHF. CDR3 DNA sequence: TGCAGTGCGCGAAATAGCGGCCACGGGCACTTC.

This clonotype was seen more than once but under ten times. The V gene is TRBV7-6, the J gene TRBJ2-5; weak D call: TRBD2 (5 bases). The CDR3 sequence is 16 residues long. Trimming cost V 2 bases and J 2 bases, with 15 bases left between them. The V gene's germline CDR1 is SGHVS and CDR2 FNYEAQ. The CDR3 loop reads CASSLFGVAIQETQYF. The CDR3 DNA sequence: TGTGCCAGCAGCTTATTCGGGGTCGCCATTCAAGAGACCCAGTACTTC.

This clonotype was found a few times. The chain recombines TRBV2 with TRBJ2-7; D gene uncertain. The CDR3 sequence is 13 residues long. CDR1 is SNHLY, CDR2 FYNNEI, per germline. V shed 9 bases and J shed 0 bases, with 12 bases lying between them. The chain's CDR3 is CARKPTISYEQYF. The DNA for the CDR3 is TGTGCCAGAAAACCGACCATCTCCTACGAGCAGTACTTC.

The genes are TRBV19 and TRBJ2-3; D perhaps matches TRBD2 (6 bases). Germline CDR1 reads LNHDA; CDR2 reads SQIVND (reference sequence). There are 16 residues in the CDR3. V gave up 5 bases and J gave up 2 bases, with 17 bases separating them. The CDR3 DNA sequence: TGTGCCAGTAGTCCCCCCCGACTAGGAAACACAGATACGCAGTATTTT. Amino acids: CASSPPRLGNTDTQYF.

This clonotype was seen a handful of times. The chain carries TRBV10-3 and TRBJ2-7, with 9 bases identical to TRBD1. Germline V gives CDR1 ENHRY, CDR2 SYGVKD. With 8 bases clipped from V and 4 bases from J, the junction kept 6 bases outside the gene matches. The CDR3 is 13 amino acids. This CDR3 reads CAIGGQGRYEQYF. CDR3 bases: TGTGCCATCGGAGGACAGGGGCGTTACGAGCAGTACTTC.

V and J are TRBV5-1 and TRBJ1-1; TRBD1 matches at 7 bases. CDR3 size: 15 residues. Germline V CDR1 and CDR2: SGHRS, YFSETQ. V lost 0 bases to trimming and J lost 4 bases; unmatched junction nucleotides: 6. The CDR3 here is CASSLEPGGSTEAFF. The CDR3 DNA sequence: TGCGCCAGCAGCTTGGAGCCAGGGGGAAGCACTGAAGCTTTCTTT. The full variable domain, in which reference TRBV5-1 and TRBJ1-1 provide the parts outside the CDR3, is KAGVTQTPRYLIKTRGQQVTLSCSPISGHRSVSWYQQTPGQGLQFLFEYFSETQRNKGNFPGRFSGRQFSNSRSEMNVSTLELGDSALYLCASSLEPGGSTEAFFGQGTRLTVV.